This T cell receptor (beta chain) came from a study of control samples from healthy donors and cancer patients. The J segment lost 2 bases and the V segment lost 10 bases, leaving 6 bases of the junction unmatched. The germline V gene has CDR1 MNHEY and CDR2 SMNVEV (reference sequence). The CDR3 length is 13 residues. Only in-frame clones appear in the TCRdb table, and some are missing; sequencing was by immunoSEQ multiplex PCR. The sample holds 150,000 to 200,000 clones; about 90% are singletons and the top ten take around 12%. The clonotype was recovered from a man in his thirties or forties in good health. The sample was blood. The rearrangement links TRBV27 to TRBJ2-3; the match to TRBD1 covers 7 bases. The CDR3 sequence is CATRTGPTDTQYF. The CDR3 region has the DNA TGTGCCACCCGGACAGGACCCACAGATACGCAGTATTTT.